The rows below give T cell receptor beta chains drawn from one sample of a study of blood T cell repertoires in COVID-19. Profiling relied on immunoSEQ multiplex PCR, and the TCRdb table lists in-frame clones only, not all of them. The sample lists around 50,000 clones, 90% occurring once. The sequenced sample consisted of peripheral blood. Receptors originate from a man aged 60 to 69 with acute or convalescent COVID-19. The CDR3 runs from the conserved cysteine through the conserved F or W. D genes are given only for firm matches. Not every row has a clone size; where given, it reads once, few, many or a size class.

CDR3 protein: CAISGQGGPYGYTF
CDR3 DNA: TGTGCCATCAGTGGACAGGGTGGGCCTTATGGCTACACCTTC
J gene: TRBJ1-2
clone size: .
D gene: TRBD1
V gene: TRBV10-3

CDR3 protein: CASSPPLPGSKNIQYF
CDR3 DNA: TGTGCCAGCTCACCACCCCTACCAGGGTCCAAAAACATTCAGTACTTC
J gene: TRBJ2-4
clone size: .
D gene: .
V gene: TRBV18

CDR3 protein: CASSQGLTGNNSPLHF
CDR3 DNA: TGTGCCAGCAGCCAAGGGTTGACAGGGAATAATTCACCCCTCCACTTT
J gene: TRBJ1-6
clone size: .
D gene: TRBD1
V gene: TRBV3-1/TRBV3-2

CDR3 protein: CSAVGPTDVETQYF
CDR3 DNA: TGCAGCGCCGTCGGGCCGACAGATGTAGAGACCCAGTACTTC
J gene: TRBJ2-5
clone size: .
D gene: .
V gene: TRBV29-1

CDR3 protein: CASSHFNRGFLAFF
CDR3 DNA: TGTGCCAGCAGCCACTTTAACAGGGGTTTTTTGGCTTTCTTT
J gene: TRBJ1-1
clone size: .
D gene: TRBD1
V gene: TRBV14

CDR3 protein: CATQGVGTETYEQYF
CDR3 DNA: TGTGCCACGCAGGGGGTTGGGACGGAGACCTACGAGCAGTACTTC
J gene: TRBJ2-7
clone size: .
D gene: TRBD1
V gene: TRBV24-1

CDR3 protein: CSVEGNADGYTF
CDR3 DNA: TGCAGCGTTGAAGGAAACGCGGATGGCTACACCTTC
J gene: TRBJ1-2
clone size: .
D gene: .
V gene: TRBV29-1

CDR3 protein: CASSLVGQGKTQYF
CDR3 DNA: TGTGCCAGCAGCTTAGTTGGACAGGGAAAGACCCAGTACTTC
J gene: TRBJ2-5
clone size: .
D gene: TRBD1
V gene: TRBV7-9

CDR3 protein: CASSGRTGRGEKLFF
CDR3 DNA: TGTGCCAGCAGCGGTCGGACAGGGCGGGGTGAAAAACTGTTTTTT
J gene: TRBJ1-4
clone size: few
D gene: TRBD1
V gene: TRBV7-8

CDR3 protein: CASRTGTSGRGDTQYF
CDR3 DNA: TGTGCCAGCAGGACCGGGACTAGCGGGAGGGGCGATACGCAGTATTTT
J gene: TRBJ2-3
clone size: .
D gene: TRBD2
V gene: TRBV5-4

CDR3 protein: CASSLDRQGNTGELFF
CDR3 DNA: TGTGCCAGCAGCTTGGACCGACAGGGAAACACCGGGGAGCTGTTTTTT
J gene: TRBJ2-2
clone size: .
D gene: TRBD1
V gene: TRBV5-6

CDR3 protein: CASSLAGGQGANTEAFF
CDR3 DNA: TGTGCCAGCAGCTTAGCCGGAGGACAGGGGGCGAACACTGAAGCTTTCTTT
J gene: TRBJ1-1
clone size: .
D gene: TRBD1
V gene: TRBV7-2

CDR3 protein: CAWSHQGQASPSNTGELFF
CDR3 DNA: TGTGCCTGGAGCCACCAGGGGCAGGCCTCCCCCTCGAACACCGGGGAGCTGTTTTTT
J gene: TRBJ2-2
clone size: .
D gene: .
V gene: TRBV30

CDR3 protein: CASSMSGSYNEQFF
CDR3 DNA: TGTGCCAGCAGCATGAGCGGCTCCTACAATGAGCAGTTCTTC
J gene: TRBJ2-1
clone size: once
D gene: .
V gene: TRBV11-1

CDR3 protein: CASKGVGYGYTF
CDR3 DNA: TGTGCCAGCAAGGGAGTAGGCTATGGCTACACCTTC
J gene: TRBJ1-2
clone size: .
D gene: .
V gene: TRBV12-3/TRBV12-4

CDR3 protein: CASSETSGRGTDTQYF
CDR3 DNA: TGTGCCAGCAGTGAAACAAGCGGGAGAGGGACAGATACGCAGTATTTT
J gene: TRBJ2-3
clone size: once
D gene: TRBD2
V gene: TRBV2

CDR3 protein: CASSYSGRHYNEQFF
CDR3 DNA: TGTGCCAGCAGTTACTCTGGGAGGCACTACAATGAGCAGTTCTTC
J gene: TRBJ2-1
clone size: .
D gene: .
V gene: TRBV6-2/TRBV6-3

CDR3 protein: CASRLGGTGELFF
CDR3 DNA: TGTGCCAGCAGGTTAGGGGGGACCGGGGAGCTGTTTTTT
J gene: TRBJ2-2
clone size: few
D gene: .
V gene: TRBV28

CDR3 protein: CASSFWDRGRYEQYF
CDR3 DNA: TGTGCCAGCAGCTTTTGGGACAGGGGCCGGTACGAGCAGTACTTC
J gene: TRBJ2-7
clone size: few
D gene: TRBD1
V gene: TRBV5-6

CDR3 protein: CASSLQRDREEYF
CDR3 DNA: TGTGCCAGCAGCTTGCAAAGGGACAGGGAAGAATACTTC
J gene: TRBJ2-7
clone size: once
D gene: TRBD1
V gene: TRBV11-2

CDR3 protein: CASSPTGDPYNEQFF
CDR3 DNA: TGTGCCAGCAGCCCGACGGGGGACCCCTACAATGAGCAGTTCTTC
J gene: TRBJ2-1
clone size: .
D gene: .
V gene: TRBV11-1

CDR3 protein: CASSLHGTAYNEQFF
CDR3 DNA: TGTGCCAGCAGCTTACATGGGACAGCCTACAATGAGCAGTTCTTC
J gene: TRBJ2-1
clone size: once
D gene: TRBD1
V gene: TRBV11-2

CDR3 protein: CASSKSGDNQETQYF
CDR3 DNA: TGTGCCAGCAGCAAAAGTGGGGACAACCAAGAGACCCAGTACTTC
J gene: TRBJ2-5
clone size: .
D gene: .
V gene: TRBV21-1

CDR3 protein: CASSPERGGELFF
CDR3 DNA: TGCGCCAGCAGCCCCGAACGGGGCGGGGAGCTGTTTTTT
J gene: TRBJ2-2
clone size: .
D gene: .
V gene: TRBV5-1

CDR3 protein: CASSPQPGEQFF
CDR3 DNA: TGTGCCAGCAGCCCCCAGCCGGGGGAGCAGTTCTTC
J gene: TRBJ2-1
clone size: .
D gene: .
V gene: TRBV11-1

CDR3 protein: CATSDPGSGDYGYTF
CDR3 DNA: TGTGCCACCAGTGATCCGGGCTCAGGGGACTATGGCTACACCTTC
J gene: TRBJ1-2
clone size: .
D gene: .
V gene: TRBV24-1

CDR3 protein: CAWSVRGPPSGRLEEQFF
CDR3 DNA: TGTGCCTGGAGTGTGAGGGGGCCTCCTAGCGGGAGGCTCGAGGAGCAGTTCTTC
J gene: TRBJ2-1
clone size: .
D gene: TRBD2
V gene: TRBV30

CDR3 protein: CASSQVGGTGTDTQYF
CDR3 DNA: TGTGCCAGCAGCCAAGTTGGCGGTACGGGGACAGATACGCAGTATTTT
J gene: TRBJ2-3
clone size: .
D gene: .
V gene: TRBV4-2

CDR3 protein: CASSPTSGRAHIRPDTQYF
CDR3 DNA: TGTGCCAGCAGCCCAACTAGCGGGAGGGCCCATATTCGTCCAGATACGCAGTATTTT
J gene: TRBJ2-3
clone size: .
D gene: TRBD2
V gene: TRBV3-1/TRBV3-2

CDR3 protein: CASSEALPTEAFF
CDR3 DNA: TGTGCCAGCAGTGAAGCGCTTCCAACAGAAGCTTTCTTT
J gene: TRBJ1-1
clone size: once
D gene: .
V gene: TRBV2

CDR3 protein: CASSWVRTEGSPLHF
CDR3 DNA: TGTGCCAGCAGTTGGGTCAGGACAGAAGGTTCACCCCTCCACTTT
J gene: TRBJ1-6
clone size: .
D gene: .
V gene: TRBV28

CDR3 protein: CASSLVRTGGTSGSKTQYF
CDR3 DNA: TGTGCCAGCAGCTTAGTCAGGACGGGGGGGACTAGCGGGAGCAAGACCCAGTACTTC
J gene: TRBJ2-5
clone size: .
D gene: TRBD2
V gene: TRBV7-2

CDR3 protein: CASSSPQGVWDIQYF
CDR3 DNA: TGTGCCAGCAGTTCCCCACAGGGGGTTTGGGACATTCAGTACTTC
J gene: TRBJ2-4
clone size: .
D gene: TRBD1
V gene: TRBV6-2/TRBV6-3

CDR3 protein: CASSQTGMETQYF
CDR3 DNA: TGTGCCAGCAGCCAGACAGGGATGGAGACCCAGTACTTC
J gene: TRBJ2-5
clone size: .
D gene: TRBD1
V gene: TRBV7-2

CDR3 protein: CASSEAWETLYGYTF
CDR3 DNA: TGTGCCAGCAGTGAAGCTTGGGAGACACTCTATGGCTACACCTTC
J gene: TRBJ1-2
clone size: once
D gene: .
V gene: TRBV2

CDR3 protein: CASSLAGRGYNEQFF
CDR3 DNA: TGCGCCAGCAGCTTGGCCGGGAGGGGGTACAATGAGCAGTTCTTC
J gene: TRBJ2-1
clone size: .
D gene: TRBD2
V gene: TRBV5-1

CDR3 protein: CATSRGAGGYTF
CDR3 DNA: TGTGCCACCAGCAGGGGCGCGGGCGGCTACACCTTC
J gene: TRBJ1-2
clone size: .
D gene: .
V gene: TRBV24-1

CDR3 protein: CASTGTGHLGAFF
CDR3 DNA: TGTGCCAGCACAGGCACAGGGCATCTGGGGGCTTTCTTT
J gene: TRBJ1-1
clone size: .
D gene: .
V gene: TRBV5-6

CDR3 protein: CASSQGAREGYGGYTF
CDR3 DNA: TGCGCCAGCAGCCAAGGGGCCAGGGAAGGGTATGGCGGCTACACCTTC
J gene: TRBJ1-2
clone size: .
D gene: .
V gene: TRBV4-3

CDR3 protein: CASSPPTREKLFF
CDR3 DNA: TGTGCCAGCTCACCTCCGACGCGGGAAAAACTGTTTTTT
J gene: TRBJ1-4
clone size: .
D gene: .
V gene: TRBV18

CDR3 protein: CASKLRTGGFQPQHF
CDR3 DNA: TGTGCCAGCAAACTTAGGACAGGGGGCTTTCAGCCCCAGCATTTT
J gene: TRBJ1-5
clone size: .
D gene: TRBD1
V gene: TRBV6-5